The 32 T cell receptor beta chains in this list originate from one sample, sequenced in a study of Ad26.COV2.S vaccination and SARS-CoV-2 variants. Indicated treatment: over 15 received Ad26.COV2.S at low or high dose, single or two shots; several received placebo; per-sample allocation not given. Day 63 following the first vaccine or placebo injection was when the samples were taken. Repertoires were generated with immunoSEQ multiplex PCR, while TCRdb's copy carries only in-frame clones and drops some. The sample holds 350,000 to 450,000 clones, about nine tenths seen once. This sample comprised peripheral blood, obtained in a trial of Ad26.COV2.S vaccine versus placebo. The receptors were sampled from a person between 18 and 65 years old who received the Ad26.COV2.S COVID-19 vaccine or a placebo.

This sequence joins TRBV4-1 and TRBJ2-1; perhaps TRBD1 as D (5 bases). V lost 3 bases and J 0 bases, leaving 12 bases between the germline ends. The V gene's germline CDR1 is MGHRA and CDR2 YSYEKL. The CDR3 runs 16 residues. Here the CDR3 reads CASSQVQGDSYNEQFF. In DNA form, the CDR3 reads TGCGCCAGCAGCCAGGTCCAGGGCGACTCCTACAATGAGCAGTTCTTC.

CDR3: CASSYSRARRPYEQYF. The CDR3 nucleotides read TGTGCCAGCAGTTACTCGAGGGCTAGACGACCCTACGAGCAGTACTTC. The chain combines TRBV6-5 with TRBJ2-7; tentative D call: TRBD2 (5 bases). The CDR3 has 16 amino acids. The ends were cut back, 0 bases at V and 2 bases at J, with 14 bases in the middle. The germline CDR1 and CDR2 sequences are MNHEY and SVGAGI.

The genes are TRBV11-2 and TRBJ2-7, with D perhaps given as TRBD1 or TRBD2 (5 bases each). Germline V gene sequence: CDR1 SGHAT, CDR2 FQNNGV. V gave up 7 bases and J gave up 3 bases, with 13 bases separating them. This CDR3 comprises 13 residues. CDR3 in DNA: TGTGCCAGCACCGGATCGGGGCTCTACGAGCAGTACTTC. Residues: CASTGSGLYEQYF.

The table lists this clone with a few counts. The chain links TRBV3-1 (or the pseudogene TRBV3-2) to TRBJ1-6, with 7 bases matching TRBD1. V dropped 5 bases and J dropped 4; count of bases not matched to a gene: 8. The CDR3 loop spans 16 amino acids. Per the germline V gene, CDR1 is LGHDT and CDR2 is YNNKEL (reference sequence). In DNA, the CDR3 is TGTGCCAGCAGCTCCCTGGACAGGAGGTATAATTCACCCCTCCACTTT. Protein product: CASSSLDRRYNSPLHF.

V and J are TRBV30 and TRBJ2-7; 8 bases fit TRBD1. J lost 13 bases, V lost 1 base, and 12 bases had no gene match. Germline V gene lookup returns CDR1 GTSNPN and CDR2 SVGIG (reference sequence). The CDR3 runs to 13 residues. CDR3 protein: CAWSAPGTGFHYF. Written as DNA, the CDR3 is TGTGCCTGGAGTGCCCCCGGGACAGGTTTCCATTACTTC. The full variable domain, rest sourced from reference TRBV30 and TRBJ2-7, is SQTIHQWPATLVQPVGSPLSLECTVEGTSNPNLYWYRQAAGRGLQLLFYSVGIGQISSEVPQNLSASRPQDRQFILSSKKLLLSDSGFYLCAWSAPGTGFHYFGPGTRLTVT.

V and J are TRBV2 and TRBJ1-1, with 9 bases identical to TRBD1. CDR1 SNHLY and CDR2 FYNNEI come from the germline V gene. J was trimmed by 6 bases and V by 6 bases; bases with no gene match: 11. The CDR3 length is 15 residues. CDR3 bases: TGTGCCAGCAGGGGGGGACAGGGCCAAAACGCTGAAGCTTTCTTT. It is translated as CASRGGQGQNAEAFF.

The DNA of the CDR3 is TGTGCCAGCAGCCCAGGGGCCTCGAACACCGGGGAGCTGTTTTTT. Protein: CASSPGASNTGELFF. J is TRBJ2-2 and V is TRBV9, with a tentative D call TRBD1 (6 bases). Germline-derived CDR1 and CDR2 are SGDLS and YYNGEE. Trimming stripped 4 bases from V and 0 bases from J, with 10 bases between. The CDR3 consists of 15 residues. Looking up the rest from reference TRBV9 and TRBJ2-2 gives the full variable domain: DSGVTQTPKHLITATGQRVTLRCSPRSGDLSVYWYQQSLDQGLQFLIQYYNGEERAKGNILERFSAQQFPDLHSELNLSSLELGDSALYFCASSPGASNTGELFFGEGSRLTVL.

This rearrangement joins TRBV12-3 or TRBV12-4 to TRBJ1-2; D unresolved. Trimming removed 8 bases at V and 1 base at J, with 8 bases between. The CDR3 is 12 amino acids. The CDR3 sequence is CASAQNNYGYTF. CDR3 DNA sequence: TGTGCCAGCGCACAGAATAACTATGGCTACACCTTC.

This chain links TRBV6-2 or TRBV6-3 with TRBJ2-1; no definite D call. V lost 4 bases and J lost 6, with 4 bases in between. The CDR3 covers 11 residues. CDR1 is MNHEY, CDR2 SVGEGT, per germline. This chain's CDR3 is CASSFTNEQFF. DNA of the CDR3: TGTGCCAGCAGTTTCACCAATGAGCAGTTCTTC.

The table lists this clone with a count of one. V is TRBV30 and J is TRBJ2-7; 8 bases fit TRBD1. The CDR3 spans 13 residues. V was clipped by 1 base and J by 3 bases; unmatched bases: 2. The germline CDR1 and CDR2 sequences are GTSNPN and SVGIG (reference sequence). This CDR3 reads CAWSADRDYEQYF. DNA of the CDR3: TGTGCCTGGAGTGCGGACAGGGACTACGAGCAGTACTTC.

V gene TRBV6-2 or TRBV6-3 combines with J gene TRBJ2-7; D not resolved. The CDR3 covers 17 residues. The V end lost 0 bases, the J end lost 0 bases, and 15 bases lay between the germline ends. Germline-derived CDR1 and CDR2 are MNHEY and SVGEGT. The CDR3 DNA reads as TGTGCCAGCAGTTACTCGATTAAATCCAGTCACTCCTACGAGCAGTACTTC. Translating it yields CASSYSIKSSHSYEQYF.

This clone was detected a few times. The chain is built from TRBV18 and TRBJ2-7; 7 nucleotides match TRBD2. CDR3 size: 12 residues. V gave up 3 bases and J gave up 7 bases; unmatched junction bases: 3. In germline, CDR1 is KGHSH, CDR2 LQKENI. The CDR3 DNA is TGTGCCAGCTCACCTCGGGGGGAAGAGCAGTACTTC. Translation gives CASSPRGEEQYF.

The V call is TRBV6-2 or TRBV6-3, the J call TRBJ2-5; perhaps D is TRBD1 or TRBD2 (6 bases each). The germline CDR1 and CDR2 sequences are MNHEY and SVGEGT. This CDR3 is built from 16 residues. V was pared by 5 bases and J by 2 bases, with 18 bases between. Here the CDR3 DNA reads TGTGCCAGCAGTCCGGGGGCGGGGACCCTACAAGAGACCCAGTACTTC. Its protein product is CASSPGAGTLQETQYF.

The rearrangement links TRBV4-1 to TRBJ2-7; D gene ambiguous. The germline V and J ends were trimmed by 0 bases and 4 bases, with 7 bases remaining between them. This CDR3 spans 13 amino acids. The germline gives CDR1 MGHRA, CDR2 YSYEKL. DNA for the CDR3: TGCGCCAGCAGCCAAGAACCCGGATACGAGCAGTACTTC. Protein product: CASSQEPGYEQYF.

The chain recombines TRBV15 with TRBJ2-4; D is unresolved. CDR3 length equals 12 residues. The V gene lost 8 bases and the J gene lost 0 bases, with 5 bases spanning the gap. Germline assignment: CDR1 LNHNV and CDR2 YYDKDF (reference sequence). The CDR3 bases are TGTGCCACCCCGCTAGCCAAAAACATTCAGTACTTC. Its protein is CATPLAKNIQYF.

The chain has TRBV30 and TRBJ2-2; D not certain. V lost 2 bases, J lost 2 bases, and 12 bases lay in between. There are 15 residues in the CDR3. Germline CDR1 and CDR2: GTSNPN and SVGIG (reference sequence). For the CDR3, the DNA is TGTGCCTGGAGTAACCCCTGGATCAACACCGGGGAGCTGTTTTTT. Its translation is CAWSNPWINTGELFF.

The chain combines TRBV5-8 with TRBJ2-1; TRBD2 might be the D (6 bases). Trimming stripped 4 bases from V and 9 bases from J, with 23 bases between. Looked up from germline, CDR1 is SGHTS and CDR2 is YDEGEE. The CDR3 length is 16 residues. The CDR3 loop reads CASSPWGGVESGEQFF. CDR3 bases: TGTGCCAGCAGCCCGTGGGGCGGGGTTGAAAGCGGTGAGCAGTTCTTC.

The rearrangement uses TRBV29-1 and TRBJ2-1; 12 positions agree with TRBD2. Per the germline V gene, CDR1 is SQVTM and CDR2 is ANQGSEA. The CDR3 runs to 17 residues. Germline trimming cut 2 bases from V and 0 bases from J; bases unmatched to any gene: 5. The CDR3 sequence is CSVEWLAGGSSYNEQFF. CDR3 bases: TGCAGCGTTGAATGGCTAGCGGGGGGGAGCTCCTACAATGAGCAGTTCTTC.

V is TRBV7-9 and J is TRBJ1-2, with 8 positions matching TRBD1. Trimming removed 5 bases from V and 7 bases from J; junction bases left unmatched: 9. The CDR3 runs 14 residues. Germline-derived CDR1 and CDR2 are SEHNR and FQNEAQ (reference sequence). CDR3 DNA: TGTGCCAGCAGCCTGACAGGGGTCTTGGTTGGCTACACCTTC. It yields the protein CASSLTGVLVGYTF.

The chain's CDR3 is CASRPQGGQETQYF. The CDR3, as DNA: TGCGCCAGCAGGCCACAGGGGGGCCAAGAGACCCAGTACTTC. The chain is built from TRBV5-1 and TRBJ2-5, with 8 bases lining up with TRBD1. Germline V gene lookup returns CDR1 SGHRS and CDR2 YFSETQ. This CDR3 has 14 residues. V lost 5 bases and J lost 1; bases outside the gene matches: 4.

The chain has TRBV11-3 and TRBJ2-1; 8 bases are shared with TRBD2. The CDR3 sequence is 15 residues long. CDR1 and CDR2 (germline): SGHNT, YENEEA. J gave up 8 bases and V 5 bases, and 11 bases lay outside the gene matches. DNA of the CDR3: TGTGCCAGCAGCCTAGGTAGCGGGGCCCTCGATGAGCAGTTCTTC. Amino acid sequence: CASSLGSGALDEQFF.

The gene calls are TRBV7-3 and TRBJ1-2; weak D call: TRBD1 (5 bases). The germline CDR1 and CDR2 sequences are SGHTA and FQGTGA. The CDR3 contains 15 residues. The germline V and J ends were trimmed by 5 bases and 1 base, with 14 bases remaining between them. The CDR3 region is CASSLHGAINYGYTF. CDR3 nucleotide sequence: TGTGCCAGCAGCCTCCATGGGGCCATTAACTATGGCTACACCTTC.

V gene TRBV6-2 or TRBV6-3 combines with J gene TRBJ1-5; D gene uncertain. CDR3 length: 14 amino acids. Germline V gene lookup returns CDR1 MNHEY and CDR2 SVGEGT. Trimming removed 5 bases from V and 0 bases from J, with 8 bases in between. The CDR3 DNA follows: TGTGCCAGCAGTGTGACTGTTAGCAATCAGCCCCAGCATTTT. Protein sequence: CASSVTVSNQPQHF.

The rearrangement links TRBV18 to TRBJ1-5; D gene unclear. V was clipped by 4 bases and J by 0 bases, with 10 bases between them. In germline, CDR1 is KGHSH, CDR2 LQKENI. The CDR3 is 15 amino acids. In DNA form, the CDR3 reads TGTGCCAGCTCACGAGGTCCATATAGCAATCAGCCCCAGCATTTT. It codes for CASSRGPYSNQPQHF.

V gene TRBV14 combines with J gene TRBJ2-7; no reliable D call. V shed 0 bases and J shed 3 bases, with 15 bases lying between them. Germline-derived CDR1 and CDR2 are SGHDN and FVKESK. CDR3 length: 16 residues. CDR3 loop: CASSQDQGSPIYEQYF. The DNA for the CDR3 is TGTGCCAGCAGCCAAGATCAAGGGTCACCTATCTACGAGCAGTACTTC.

The chain employs TRBV5-1 and TRBJ1-4; D is possibly TRBD1 (5 bases). The CDR3 has 13 residues. The V gene lost 0 bases and the J gene lost 7 bases, with 7 bases spanning the gap. Germline V gene sequence: CDR1 SGHRS, CDR2 YFSETQ. CDR3 in amino acids: CASSLETVEKLFF. For the CDR3, the DNA is TGCGCCAGCAGCTTGGAGACAGTTGAAAAACTGTTTTTT.

V and J are TRBV27 and TRBJ2-1; TRBD2 is a possible D gene (5 bases). V gave up 2 bases and J gave up 10 bases, with 12 bases separating them. Germline CDR1 is MNHEY and CDR2 is SMNVEV (reference sequence). CDR3 size: 13 residues. CDR3 coding DNA: TGTGCCAGCAGTTTACAGGAACGAGGGGAGCAGTTCTTC. Amino acids: CASSLQERGEQFF.

The genes are TRBV29-1 and TRBJ2-7; the D gene is possibly TRBD2 (5 bases). The germline V and J ends were trimmed by 3 bases and 5 bases, with 11 bases remaining between them. The length of the CDR3 is 12 residues. Germline V gives CDR1 SQVTM, CDR2 ANQGSEA. The CDR3 is CSVDLEADEQYF. The CDR3 nucleotides are TGCAGCGTTGATCTGGAGGCGGACGAGCAGTACTTC.

This sequence joins TRBV7-9 and TRBJ2-5, with D hard to call. The CDR3 runs to 14 residues. Per the germline V gene, CDR1 is SEHNR and CDR2 is FQNEAQ (reference sequence). V lost 7 bases to trimming and J lost 5 bases, with 17 bases between them. CDR3 sequence: CASTPRPPSETQYF. In DNA, the CDR3 is TGTGCCAGCACCCCCCGACCCCCTTCGGAGACCCAGTACTTC.

The V call is TRBV6-6, the J call TRBJ2-3; 9 bases align to TRBD1. This CDR3 has 15 amino acids. J was trimmed by 7 bases and V by 6 bases; bases with no gene match: 11. From germline, CDR1 is MNHNY and CDR2 SVGAGI (reference sequence). CDR3 region: CASSSGTGNHNTQYF. CDR3 in DNA: TGTGCCAGCAGCTCCGGGACAGGGAACCATAATACGCAGTATTTT.

The table lists this clone with a count of one. Here the CDR3 reads CASSAPGGFHEQYF. CDR3 nucleotides: TGTGCCAGCAGCGCCCCCGGCGGATTCCACGAGCAGTACTTC. The rearrangement joins TRBV9 to TRBJ2-7; D uncertain. The CDR3 is made up of 14 amino acids. Germline values: CDR1 SGDLS, CDR2 YYNGEE. Trimming stripped 3 bases from V and 5 bases from J, with 15 bases between.

The gene calls are TRBV24-1 and TRBJ2-2; D is unclear. The CDR3 spans 15 residues. CDR1 is KGHDR and CDR2 is SFDVKD in the germline V gene. The V end was cut by 4 bases, the J end by 3 bases, with 11 bases between. The CDR3 sequence is CATSDLARDTGELFF. CDR3 nucleotides: TGTGCCACCAGTGACCTGGCTAGGGACACCGGGGAGCTGTTTTTT.